The T cell receptor beta chain under discussion was sequenced for a study of T cell responses to AZD1222 COVID-19 vaccine. General study points: At study baseline, merely six AZD1222 recipients were seropositive. The donor group comprised mostly white British people and more females; the analysis possibly underestimated clonal diversity.

Per the germline V gene, CDR1 is ENHRY and CDR2 is SYGVKD. With 5 bases clipped from V and 2 bases from J, the junction kept 13 bases outside the gene matches. The CDR3 has 17 residues. Worth noting for this clone: Its antigen is not known.

The data were produced by immunoSEQ multiplex PCR, yet TCRdb's version contains in-frame clones alone and is incomplete. The sample records 100,000 to 150,000 clones, about 89% being singletons. This sequence joins TRBV10-3 and TRBJ2-5, with 8 bases aligning to TRBD2. Sequenced here: peripheral blood, sampled on day 0 of MenACWY control vaccination. The sequence came from an adult in good health. CDR3: CAISPREGGLDQETQYF. CDR3 DNA sequence: TGTGCCATCAGTCCCCGGGAGGGGGGTCTCGATCAAGAGACCCAGTACTTC.